A selection of T cell receptor beta chains follows, all from one sample in a study of blood T cell repertoires in COVID-19. Sequenced by immunoSEQ multiplex PCR; TCRdb stores in-frame clones only, minus some. The table lists about 47,000 clones, about 80% of them singletons, with around 7.5% in the top ten. Sample: peripheral blood. Receptors were obtained from a man between 70 and 80 years old with active COVID-19. Both conserved end residues are part of each CDR3. The order of the fields is V gene, clone size, D gene, J gene, CDR3 DNA, CDR3 protein. The D gene is left open where the match is weak. Only part of the rows carry a size: once, few, many, or a class if the clone is expanded.

>TRBV28|NA|TRBD2|TRBJ2-7
TGTGCCAGCAGTTTTATCGCGGGAGGAGGCTCCTACGAGCAGTACTTC
CASSFIAGGGSYEQYF
>TRBV5-6|NA|TRBD1|TRBJ2-3
TGTGCCAGCAGCTTGGTCGTCAGGGGGACAGATACGCAGTATTTT
CASSLVVRGTDTQYF
>TRBV19|NA|TRBD2|TRBJ2-5
TGTGCCAGTAGTAGACTAGCTGGAGAGACCCAGTACTTC
CASSRLAGETQYF
>TRBV5-6|NA|TRBD1|TRBJ1-2
TGTGCCAGCAGCCCAGGGGGGTCGGATGGCTACACCTTC
CASSPGGSDGYTF
>TRBV20-1|NA|NA|TRBJ2-1
TGCAGTGCTAGTAGGGAGTTCAATGAGCAGTTCTTC
CSASREFNEQFF
>TRBV4-1|NA|NA|TRBJ1-1
TGCGCCAGCAGCCCTCCGTCGACAGGGAACACTGAAGCTTTCTTT
CASSPPSTGNTEAFF
>TRBV5-8|NA|NA|TRBJ2-3
TGTGCCAGCAGCTTGGAACAGCTAGCTAGCACAGATACGCAGTATTTT
CASSLEQLASTDTQYF
>TRBV3-1/TRBV3-2|NA|NA|TRBJ1-5
TGTGCCAGCAGCCAAGATACGAGTCAGCCCCAGCATTTT
CASSQDTSQPQHF
>TRBV2|NA|NA|TRBJ2-2
TGTGCCAGCAGTTCAGGGAAGTACACCGGGGAGCTGTTTTTT
CASSSGKYTGELFF
>TRBV6-5|few|TRBD1|TRBJ2-7
TGTGCCAGCAGAAGACAGGGGGCGCGCGAGCAGTACTTC
CASRRQGAREQYF
>TRBV6-2/TRBV6-3|NA|TRBD2|TRBJ2-2
TGTGCCAGCAGCCGCCGGGGGAGGGTCGGGGAGCTGTTTTTT
CASSRRGRVGELFF
>TRBV7-2|NA|NA|TRBJ1-5
TGTGCCAGCAGCTTAGGGCAGTATAGCAATCAGCCCCAGCATTTT
CASSLGQYSNQPQHF
>TRBV10-3|NA|NA|TRBJ2-2
TGTGCCATCACCGGCAGGGGAAACACCGGGGAGCTGTTTTTT
CAITGRGNTGELFF
>TRBV19|few|NA|TRBJ1-6
TGTGCCAGTGGAGATTCACCCCTCCACTTT
CASGDSPLHF
>TRBV29-1|NA|NA|TRBJ1-1
TGCAGCGTTGCCCGGGAAATGAACACTGAAGCTTTCTTT
CSVAREMNTEAFF
>TRBV7-2|NA|NA|TRBJ2-2
TGTGCCAGCAGCTTAGTAGCGGCCCAGGCCGGGGAGCTGTTTTTT
CASSLVAAQAGELFF
>TRBV4-1|NA|TRBD2|TRBJ2-3
TGCGCCAGCAGCCAATTAGCGGGGGGAATGCAGTATTTT
CASSQLAGGMQYF
>TRBV19|NA|TRBD1|TRBJ2-5
TGTGCCAGTAGCCCCACCGGGACAGGTCAAGAGACCCAGTACTTC
CASSPTGTGQETQYF
>TRBV2|few|NA|TRBJ2-3
TGTGCCAGCAGCCCGGGACACGGAAGCACAGATACGCAGTATTTT
CASSPGHGSTDTQYF
>TRBV4-2|once|TRBD2|TRBJ2-3
TGTGCCAGCAGCCAAGACCCCCGGACTAGCGGGGCCAATACGCAGTATTTT
CASSQDPRTSGANTQYF
>TRBV3-1/TRBV3-2|NA|NA|TRBJ2-5
TGTGCCAGCAGCCCAGGAAAAGAGACCCAGTACTTC
CASSPGKETQYF
>TRBV4-1|NA|NA|TRBJ1-1
TGCGCCAGCAGCCAATACGAGGGCACTGAAGCTTTCTTT
CASSQYEGTEAFF
>TRBV19|few|NA|TRBJ1-3
TGTGCCAGTAGCCCCGGACAAACTGGAAACACCATATATTTT
CASSPGQTGNTIYF
>TRBV3-1/TRBV3-2|NA|TRBD1|TRBJ1-1
TGTGCCAGCAGCCCACGTACAGGGGTGGTTGGCACTGAAGCTTTCTTT
CASSPRTGVVGTEAFF
>TRBV19|NA|NA|TRBJ1-6
TGTGCCAGTAGTATTCGGGGGTTAGATAATTCACCCCTCCACTTT
CASSIRGLDNSPLHF
>TRBV4-3|NA|TRBD2|TRBJ2-3
TGCGCCAGCAGCCAAGATACCCCTAGCGGGGGTCGCACAGATACGCAGTATTTT
CASSQDTPSGGRTDTQYF
>TRBV9|NA|NA|TRBJ2-1
TGTGCCAGCAGCGAACTTGGAGTTTCCTACAATGAGCAGTTCTTC
CASSELGVSYNEQFF
>TRBV6-5|NA|TRBD1|TRBJ1-1
TGTGCCAGCAGCTTCCGGGACAGGGGGCAAGCTTTCTTT
CASSFRDRGQAFF